Sequencing of this TCR beta chain was carried out in a study of blood T cells in healthy people across ages. At the level of the study: Template switching recovered approximately one barcoded beta molecule for every two T cells.

This clonotype was counted only a few times. In germline, CDR1 is MNHEY, CDR2 SVGEGT. V was pared by 6 bases and J by 2 bases, with 11 bases of the junction left unmatched. CDR3 length: 16 residues. Through a sample-barcoded 5' primer and a J-beta primer mix, a second PCR was run for roughly 6 to 12 cycles. TCRdb reanalysed the 5' RACE reads using MiXCR and keeps one entry per CDR3 protein. Here the sample spans roughly 1.9 million distinct CDR3 sequences, roughly 43% being singletons. This chain uses TRBV6-2 or TRBV6-3 with TRBJ2-3, with 7 bases matching TRBD1. The clonotype originates from a human donor in good health. The sample was blood. The CDR3 sequence is CASSIIQGWSTDTQYF. CDR3 bases: TGTGCCAGCAGCATCATACAGGGGTGGTCCACAGATACGCAGTATTTT.